The T cell receptor (beta chain) described here comes from a study of blood T cell repertoires in COVID-19. TCRdb keeps only in-frame clones here, not all; method: immunoSEQ multiplex PCR. In the table there are about 200,000 clones, more than 80% of which are singletons. The CDR3 totals 16 residues. The V segment lost 2 bases and the J segment 6 bases; nucleotides outside the gene matches: 8. The germline V gene encodes CDR1 MGHDK and CDR2 SYGVNS. The sample comprised PBMCs or T cells enriched from blood (not recorded which). The sequence derives from a young woman who had recovered from COVID-19. This chain links TRBV25-1 with TRBJ2-1; 9 bases map to TRBD2. The chain's CDR3 is CASSETAQRGVNEQFF. The CDR3 DNA follows: TGTGCCAGCAGTGAAACCGCCCAGCGGGGGGTCAATGAGCAGTTCTTC.